The rows below give T cell receptor beta chains drawn from one sample of a study of blood T cell repertoires in COVID-19. Repertoires were generated with immunoSEQ multiplex PCR, while TCRdb's copy carries only in-frame clones and drops some. The table shows roughly 380,000 clones, with roughly nine tenths occurring only once. Sequencing was performed on peripheral blood. These receptors all come from a woman aged 60 to 75 with COVID-19, enrolled during active disease. The CDR3 runs from the conserved cysteine through the conserved F or W. D genes are given only for firm matches. Not every row has a clone size; where given, it reads once, few, many or a size class.

V	J	size	D	DNA	CDR3
TRBV18	TRBJ2-7	-	-	TGTGCCAGCTCACAAACTAGTTCGTCCTACGAGCAGTACTTC	CASSQTSSSYEQYF
TRBV6-5	TRBJ2-7	-	TRBD2	TGTGCCAGCAGCCCCTGGTATAGCGGGTCCCACGAGCAGTACTTC	CASSPWYSGSHEQYF
TRBV2	TRBJ1-1	-	-	TGTGCCAGCAACGCTCAGGGAAGGGACACTGAAGCTTTCTTT	CASNAQGRDTEAFF
TRBV4-2	TRBJ1-1	-	-	TGTGCCAGCAGCCGAGGCAGAGACCCTGAAGCTTTCTTT	CASSRGRDPEAFF
TRBV12-3/TRBV12-4	TRBJ1-2	-	-	TGTGCCATAGGAGGGGATAACTATGGCTACACCTTC	CAIGGDNYGYTF
TRBV7-3	TRBJ1-1	-	-	TGTGCCAGCAGCGGGCGCCCCGGGGAAAGAGCTTTCTTT	CASSGRPGERAFF
TRBV18	TRBJ2-7	-	TRBD1	TGTGCCAGCTCACCGAGAAGGGACAGGGGAGACGAGCAGTACTTC	CASSPRRDRGDEQYF
TRBV9	TRBJ1-1	once	-	TGTGCCAGCAGCCTAGGACAAGCGAACACTGAAGCTTTCTTT	CASSLGQANTEAFF
TRBV9	TRBJ1-3	-	-	TGTGCCAGCAGCGTAGTAGCCGCCGGGACTCGTGGAAACACCATATATTTT	CASSVVAAGTRGNTIYF
TRBV6-5	TRBJ1-2	-	-	TGTGCCAGCCGACTAAAGGGGGTCTCTGGGGGCTACACCTTC	CASRLKGVSGGYTF
TRBV5-1	TRBJ1-2	-	-	TGCGCCAGCAGCACCCCGGGGGGGGATGGCTACACCTTC	CASSTPGGDGYTF
TRBV7-2	TRBJ2-3	-	TRBD2	TGTGCCAGCAGCTCTTCCGGGGGGGCCCCCCCAGATACGCAGTATTTT	CASSSSGGAPPDTQYF
TRBV5-1	TRBJ2-7	few	-	TGCGCCAGCAGCTCAGCAGGCCCATCTGGAGGAAAGCAGTACTTC	CASSSAGPSGGKQYF
TRBV19	TRBJ1-5	-	-	TGTGCCAGTAGTATTAGGGGCAGCAATCAGCCCCAGCATTTT	CASSIRGSNQPQHF
TRBV3-1/TRBV3-2	TRBJ2-1	-	-	TGTGCCAGCAGCCAAGAGTTCAGTAATGAGCAGTTCTTC	CASSQEFSNEQFF
TRBV6-6	TRBJ1-5	-	-	TGTGCCAGCAGTTTCTACAATCAGCCCCAGCATTTT	CASSFYNQPQHF
TRBV18	TRBJ2-5	-	-	TGTGCCAGCTCACCACCGGTAGTAGAGACCCAGTACTTC	CASSPPVVETQYF
TRBV19	TRBJ1-1	-	-	TGTGCCAGTAGTACTCGGGGGGCACTGAACACTGAAGCTTTCTTT	CASSTRGALNTEAFF
TRBV11-2	TRBJ2-4	few	TRBD1	TGTGCCAGCAGCTTATTAGGGACAGGGGTGGAAAACCAGTACTTC	CASSLLGTGVENQYF
TRBV6-6	TRBJ2-7	-	-	TGTGCCAGTACTCCCAGGGGATTCTCCTACGAGCAGTACTTC	CASTPRGFSYEQYF
TRBV15	TRBJ1-1	-	-	TGTGCCACCAGCAGAGATATTTACACTGAAGCTTTCTTT	CATSRDIYTEAFF
TRBV5-1	TRBJ2-1	-	TRBD1	TGCGCCAGCAGCTCCGGGACAGGGGCCTACAATGAGCAGTTCTTC	CASSSGTGAYNEQFF
TRBV4-2	TRBJ1-1	-	-	TGTGCCAGCAGCCAAGATTCAACAGGGAAGTCTGAAGCTTTCTTT	CASSQDSTGKSEAFF
TRBV5-4	TRBJ1-2	-	-	TGTGCCAGCAGCTTGGACAGGTGGGGCGGCTACACCTTC	CASSLDRWGGYTF
TRBV2	TRBJ2-1	-	TRBD1	TGTGCCAGCAGCCGGGGACAGGGAAGGAATGAGCAGTTCTTC	CASSRGQGRNEQFF
TRBV6-2/TRBV6-3	TRBJ1-4	-	TRBD1	TGTGCCAGCAGTAACAGGGGCAAACTGTTTTTT	CASSNRGKLFF
TRBV7-8	TRBJ2-5	once	-	TGTGCCAGCAGCCGGGCCAGGTGGACCCAGTACTTC	CASSRARWTQYF
TRBV5-6	TRBJ1-1	-	TRBD1	TGTGCCAGCAGCTTCAGGGGGTTCATGAACACTGAAGCTTTCTTT	CASSFRGFMNTEAFF
TRBV2	TRBJ1-5	once	-	TGTGCCAGCAGTGGGACAGCCGTTAATCAGCCCCAGCATTTT	CASSGTAVNQPQHF
TRBV25-1	TRBJ2-1	-	-	TGTGCCAGCAGTCCCTCCCTTACAGTAGGGGCCTACAATGAGCAGTTCTTC	CASSPSLTVGAYNEQFF
TRBV28	TRBJ2-2	few	-	TGTGCCAGCAGTCCCCTACGTACGAACACCGGGGAGCTGTTTTTT	CASSPLRTNTGELFF
TRBV7-6	TRBJ2-3	-	TRBD2	TGTGCCAGCAGCTTTAGCCGTACTAGCGGGGGACGTTTAGATACGCAGTATTTT	CASSFSRTSGGRLDTQYF
TRBV5-4	TRBJ2-7	few	TRBD1	TGTGCCAGCAGCCGAGAGGACAGGGCAGAGGAGCAGTACTTC	CASSREDRAEEQYF
TRBV19	TRBJ2-5	-	-	TGTGCCAGTAGTATCATTCCGAGAGAGACCCAGTACTTC	CASSIIPRETQYF
TRBV13	TRBJ1-3	-	-	TGTGCCAGCAGCTGGCTAGGAGGAAACACCATATATTTT	CASSWLGGNTIYF
TRBV7-9	TRBJ2-7	-	-	TGTGCCAGCAGCCTAATGGGGACACCCACAAATGAGCAGTACTTC	CASSLMGTPTNEQYF
TRBV3-1/TRBV3-2	TRBJ2-3	-	-	TGTGCCAGCAGCCGGAGGGGTCCGGATACGCAGTATTTT	CASSRRGPDTQYF
TRBV9	TRBJ1-6	-	TRBD1	TGTGCCAGCAGCGTAGGGTTTACGGGACAGAAATATTCACCCCTCCACTTT	CASSVGFTGQKYSPLHF
TRBV20-1	TRBJ2-2	-	-	TGCAGTGCTAGGAGAGCCGGGGAGCTGTTTTTT	CSARRAGELFF
TRBV2	TRBJ2-3	-	TRBD2	TGTGCCAGCAGTGGGGTCTTGACTAGCGGGGGCCTTACAGATACGCAGTATTTT	CASSGVLTSGGLTDTQYF
TRBV5-1	TRBJ1-1	-	TRBD1	TGCGCCAGCAGCTTTCAGGGGGCGGTGGGAACTGAAGCTTTCTTT	CASSFQGAVGTEAFF
TRBV4-2	TRBJ1-5	-	TRBD1	TGTGCCAGCAGCCAGGCGGACAGGGACCATCAGCCCCAGCATTTT	CASSQADRDHQPQHF
TRBV2	TRBJ1-1	-	-	TGTGCCGGGTCTCCTAGTAATGTTGAAGCTTTCTTT	CAGSPSNVEAFF
TRBV27	TRBJ2-5	-	TRBD2	TGTGCCAGCAGTTTATCTCTAGCGGGGGGGCAGGAGACCCAGTACTTC	CASSLSLAGGQETQYF
TRBV28	TRBJ1-5	-	TRBD1	TGTGCCAGCAGTTTATCCCGCCCCGGGACAGGGTATCTTCAGCCCCAGCATTTT	CASSLSRPGTGYLQPQHF
TRBV4-1	TRBJ1-3	-	-	TGCGCCAGCAAAAGCCCAGGTCGAGGAAACACCATATATTTT	CASKSPGRGNTIYF
TRBV5-4	TRBJ2-7	-	TRBD1	TGTGCCAGCAGCGACCCCCGACAGGGAGAATCGGGCGAGCAGTACTTC	CASSDPRQGESGEQYF